In this sample, the clone carrying this T cell receptor (beta chain) turned up many times. Its antigen remains unknown. UMIs and a universal primer site were added when TCR cDNA was made by 5'RACE template switching. TCRdb used MiXCR to reprocess the 5' RACE reads, holding one entry per CDR3 protein. Among 300,000 to 400,000 distinct CDR3 sequences listed, 6.2% were seen once. The sample comes from a study of T cells after yellow fever vaccination. As for the study in general: With SMART-Seq v4 Ultra Low Input, the fractions containing low cell numbers were prepared.

V lost 5 bases, J lost 8 bases, and 8 bases stayed unmatched. Germline V gene lookup returns CDR1 SGHTA and CDR2 FQGNSA. The CDR3 loop spans 14 amino acids. Whole-study results and caveats: The CD4 and CD8 compartments had a small share of their clonotypes in common. The booster saw the reappearance of most primary-vaccination clones (nearly 98% CD4, around 90% CD8).

The sample was PBMCs, taken 5 days after the yellow fever booster vaccination. The chain combines TRBV7-2 with TRBJ2-4; TRBD1 matches at 8 bases. This sequence originates from a man aged 30 to 45 who received the YFV17D yellow fever vaccine. The CDR3 coding sequence is TGTGCCAGCAGCCTCGGACAGGGTGTGGACATTCAGTACTTC. Translated, it gives CASSLGQGVDIQYF. The full variable domain, rest sourced from reference TRBV7-2 and TRBJ2-4, is GAGVSQSPSNKVTEKGKDVELRCDPISGHTALYWYRQSLGQGLEFLIYFQGNSAPDKSGLPSDRFSAERTGGSVSTLTIQRTQQEDSAVYLCASSLGQGVDIQYFGAGTRLSVL.